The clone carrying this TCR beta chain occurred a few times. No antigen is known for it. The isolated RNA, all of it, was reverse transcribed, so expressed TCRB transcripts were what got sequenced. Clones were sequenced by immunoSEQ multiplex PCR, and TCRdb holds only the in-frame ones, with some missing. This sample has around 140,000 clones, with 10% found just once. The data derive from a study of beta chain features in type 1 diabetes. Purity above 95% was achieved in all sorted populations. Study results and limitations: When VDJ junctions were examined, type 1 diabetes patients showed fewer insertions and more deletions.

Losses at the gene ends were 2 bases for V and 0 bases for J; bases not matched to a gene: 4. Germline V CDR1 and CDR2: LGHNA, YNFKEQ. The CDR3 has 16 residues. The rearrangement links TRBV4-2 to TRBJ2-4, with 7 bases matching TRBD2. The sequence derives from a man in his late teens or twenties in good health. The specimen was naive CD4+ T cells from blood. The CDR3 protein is CASSQRGLGAKNIQYF. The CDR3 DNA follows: TGTGCCAGCAGCCAACGCGGACTAGGAGCCAAAAACATTCAGTACTTC.